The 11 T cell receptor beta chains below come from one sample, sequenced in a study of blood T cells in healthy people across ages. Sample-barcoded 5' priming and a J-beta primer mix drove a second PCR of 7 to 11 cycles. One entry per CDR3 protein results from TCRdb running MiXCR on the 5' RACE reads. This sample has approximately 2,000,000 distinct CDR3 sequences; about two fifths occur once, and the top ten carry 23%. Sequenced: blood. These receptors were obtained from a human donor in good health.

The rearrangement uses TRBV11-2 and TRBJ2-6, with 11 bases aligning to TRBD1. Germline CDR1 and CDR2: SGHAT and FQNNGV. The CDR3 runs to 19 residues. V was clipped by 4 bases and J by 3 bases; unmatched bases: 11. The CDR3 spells CASSYPKGQGAVGANVLTF. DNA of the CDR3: TGTGCCAGCAGCTACCCCAAAGGACAGGGGGCGGTTGGGGCCAACGTCCTGACTTTC.

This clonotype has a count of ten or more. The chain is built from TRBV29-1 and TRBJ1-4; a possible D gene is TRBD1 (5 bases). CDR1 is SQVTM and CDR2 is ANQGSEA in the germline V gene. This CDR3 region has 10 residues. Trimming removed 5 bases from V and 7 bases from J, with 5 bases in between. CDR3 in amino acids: CSVQGEKLFF. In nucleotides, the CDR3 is TGCAGCGTTCAGGGTGAAAAACTGTTTTTT.

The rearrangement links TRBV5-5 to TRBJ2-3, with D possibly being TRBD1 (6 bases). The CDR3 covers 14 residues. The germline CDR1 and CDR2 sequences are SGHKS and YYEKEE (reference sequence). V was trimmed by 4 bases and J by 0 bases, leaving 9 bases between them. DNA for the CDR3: TGTGCCAGCAGCATCACAGGGAGCACAGATACGCAGTATTTT. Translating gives CASSITGSTDTQYF.

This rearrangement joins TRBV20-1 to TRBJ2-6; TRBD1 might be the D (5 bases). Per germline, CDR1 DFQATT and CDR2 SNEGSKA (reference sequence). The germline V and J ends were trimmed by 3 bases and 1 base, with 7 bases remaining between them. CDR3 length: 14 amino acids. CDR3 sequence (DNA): TGCAGTGCTAGTCAGGGATCTGGGGCCAACGTCCTGACTTTC. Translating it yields CSASQGSGANVLTF.

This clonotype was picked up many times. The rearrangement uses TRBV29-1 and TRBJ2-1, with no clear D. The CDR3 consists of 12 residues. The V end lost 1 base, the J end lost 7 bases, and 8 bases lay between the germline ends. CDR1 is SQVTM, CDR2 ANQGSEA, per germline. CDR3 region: CSVEGQLNEQFF. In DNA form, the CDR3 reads TGCAGCGTTGAAGGGCAGTTGAATGAGCAGTTCTTC.

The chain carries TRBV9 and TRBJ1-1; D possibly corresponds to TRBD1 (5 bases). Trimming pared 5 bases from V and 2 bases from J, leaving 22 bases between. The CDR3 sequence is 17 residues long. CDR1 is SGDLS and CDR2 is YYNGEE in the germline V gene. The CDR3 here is CASSPPLRQFSNTEAFF. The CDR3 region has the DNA TGTGCCAGCAGTCCACCTTTGCGACAGTTCTCAAACACTGAAGCTTTCTTT. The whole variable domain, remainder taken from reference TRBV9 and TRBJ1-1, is DSGVTQTPKHLITATGQRVTLRCSPRSGDLSVYWYQQSLDQGLQFLIQYYNGEERAKGNILERFSAQQFPDLHSELNLSSLELGDSALYFCASSPPLRQFSNTEAFFGQGTRLTVV.

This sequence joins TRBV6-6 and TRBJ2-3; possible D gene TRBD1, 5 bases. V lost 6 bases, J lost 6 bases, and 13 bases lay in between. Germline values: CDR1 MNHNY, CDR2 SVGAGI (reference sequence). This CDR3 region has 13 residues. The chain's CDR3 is CASSPWRQDTQYF. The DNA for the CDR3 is TGTGCCAGCAGCCCCTGGCGACAGGATACGCAGTATTTT.

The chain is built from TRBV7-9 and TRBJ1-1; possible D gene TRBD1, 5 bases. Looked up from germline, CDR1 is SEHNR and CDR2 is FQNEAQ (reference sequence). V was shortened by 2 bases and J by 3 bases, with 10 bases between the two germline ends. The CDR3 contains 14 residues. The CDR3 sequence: CASSLRGSYTEAFF. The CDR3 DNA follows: TGTGCCAGCAGCTTAAGGGGATCCTACACTGAAGCTTTCTTT.

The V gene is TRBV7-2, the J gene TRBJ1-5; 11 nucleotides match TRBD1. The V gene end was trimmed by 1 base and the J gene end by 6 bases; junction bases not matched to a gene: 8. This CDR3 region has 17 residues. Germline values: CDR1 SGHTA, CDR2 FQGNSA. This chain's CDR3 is CASSLGDRGSPGQPQHF. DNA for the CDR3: TGTGCCAGCAGCTTAGGGGACAGGGGGAGTCCAGGTCAGCCCCAGCATTTT.

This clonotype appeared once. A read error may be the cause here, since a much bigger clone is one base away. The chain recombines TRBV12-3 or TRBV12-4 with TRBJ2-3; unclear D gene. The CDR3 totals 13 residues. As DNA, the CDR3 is TGTGCCCGCAGTTTGGCTCGCACAGATACGCAGTATTTT. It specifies CARSLARTDTQYF.

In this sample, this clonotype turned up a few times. The CDR3 loop is CASSPRTERSPNYGYTF. The DNA of the CDR3 is TGTGCCAGCAGCCCAAGGACGGAACGAAGTCCTAACTATGGCTACACCTTC. The chain employs TRBV7-3 and TRBJ1-2; D not certain. Trimming removed 5 bases from V and 0 bases from J, with 19 bases in between. Germline loops: CDR1 SGHTA, CDR2 FQGTGA. The CDR3 extends over 17 amino acids.